This entry features one T cell receptor (beta chain) sequence. The antigen is unknown. TCRdb independently ran MiXCR on the reads; one entry per CDR3 protein. The top ten hold around 15% of the sample, which has roughly 990,000 distinct CDR3 sequences, 25% to 40% seen once. This sample was taken from a study of T cell repertoires in cytomegalovirus infection. V shed 1 base, J shed 4 bases, and the junction held 7 bases outside the gene matches. Germline loops: CDR1 MGHRA, CDR2 YSYEKL. CDR3 length equals 16 residues. The sample consisted of cultured CD8+ T cells from PBMCs, taken from culture after CMV antigen stimulation. This chain links TRBV4-1 with TRBJ2-5; 9 nucleotides agree with TRBD1. The clonotype was recovered from a human donor in good health (CMV status not recorded). Some clones in this sample may be carry-over from other donors' samples. The CDR3 nucleotides read TGCGCCAGCAGCCAAGCCAGACAGGGGGACGGAGAGACCCAGTACTTC. Its protein is CASSQARQGDGETQYF.